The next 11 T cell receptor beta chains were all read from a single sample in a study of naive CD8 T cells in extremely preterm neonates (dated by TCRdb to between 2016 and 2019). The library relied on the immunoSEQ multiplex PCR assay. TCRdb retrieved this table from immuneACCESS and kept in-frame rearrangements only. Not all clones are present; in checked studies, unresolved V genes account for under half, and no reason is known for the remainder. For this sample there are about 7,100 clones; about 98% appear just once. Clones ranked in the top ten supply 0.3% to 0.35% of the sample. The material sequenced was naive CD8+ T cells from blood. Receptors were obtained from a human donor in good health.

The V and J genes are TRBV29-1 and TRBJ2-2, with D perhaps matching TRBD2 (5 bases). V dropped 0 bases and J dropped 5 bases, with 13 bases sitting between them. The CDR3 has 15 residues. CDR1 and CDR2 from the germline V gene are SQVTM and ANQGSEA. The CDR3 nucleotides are TGCAGCGTTGAAGAAAGTGGGAGACAAACCGGGGAGCTGTTTTTT. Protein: CSVEESGRQTGELFF.

CDR3 nucleotides: TGTGCCGGGCGGGAGGGGGACGGCAATGAGCAGTTCTTC. It encodes CAGREGDGNEQFF. The chain recombines TRBV7-9 with TRBJ2-1; 9 nucleotides line up with TRBD2. Germline lookup yields CDR1 SEHNR and CDR2 FQNEAQ (reference sequence). Losses at the gene ends were 11 bases for V and 6 bases for J; bases not matched to a gene: 8. The CDR3 is made up of 13 amino acids. The full variable domain, in which reference TRBV7-9 and TRBJ2-1 provide the parts outside the CDR3, is DTGVSQNPRHKITKRGQNVTFRCDPISEHNRLYWYRQTLGQGPEFLTYFQNEAQLEKSRLLSDRFSAERPKGSFSTLEIQRTEQGDSAMYLCAGREGDGNEQFFGPGTRLTVL.

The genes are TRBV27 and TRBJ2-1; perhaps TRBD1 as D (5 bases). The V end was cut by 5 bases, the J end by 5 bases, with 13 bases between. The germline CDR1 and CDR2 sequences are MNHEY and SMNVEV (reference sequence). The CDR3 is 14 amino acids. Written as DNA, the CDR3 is TGTGCCAGCAGTCCACAGGTTACCCACAATGAGCAGTTCTTC. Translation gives CASSPQVTHNEQFF.

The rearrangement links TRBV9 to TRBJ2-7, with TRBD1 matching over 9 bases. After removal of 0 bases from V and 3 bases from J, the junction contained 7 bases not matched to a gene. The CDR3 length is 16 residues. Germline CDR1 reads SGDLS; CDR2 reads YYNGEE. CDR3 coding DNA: TGTGCCAGCAGCGTAGCAGCCGGGACAGGGAGCTACGAGCAGTACTTC. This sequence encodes CASSVAAGTGSYEQYF.

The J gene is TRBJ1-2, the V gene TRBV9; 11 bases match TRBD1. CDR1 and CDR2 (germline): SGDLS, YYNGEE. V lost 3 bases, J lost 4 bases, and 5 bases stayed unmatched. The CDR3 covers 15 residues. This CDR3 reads CASSAGQGAAYGYTF. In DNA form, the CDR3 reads TGTGCCAGCAGCGCCGGACAGGGGGCGGCCTATGGCTACACCTTC. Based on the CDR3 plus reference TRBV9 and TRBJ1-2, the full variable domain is DSGVTQTPKHLITATGQRVTLRCSPRSGDLSVYWYQQSLDQGLQFLIQYYNGEERAKGNILERFSAQQFPDLHSELNLSSLELGDSALYFCASSAGQGAAYGYTFGSGTRLTVV.

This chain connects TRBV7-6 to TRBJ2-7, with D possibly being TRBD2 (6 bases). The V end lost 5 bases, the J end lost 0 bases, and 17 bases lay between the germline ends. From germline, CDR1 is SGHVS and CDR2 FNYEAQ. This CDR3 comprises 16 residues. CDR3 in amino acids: CASSPQPGLASYEQYF. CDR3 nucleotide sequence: TGTGCCAGCAGCCCCCAGCCGGGACTTGCCTCCTACGAGCAGTACTTC.

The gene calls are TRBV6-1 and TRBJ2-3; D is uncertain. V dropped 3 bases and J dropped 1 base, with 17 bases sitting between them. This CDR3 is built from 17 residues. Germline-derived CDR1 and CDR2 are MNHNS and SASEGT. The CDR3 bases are TGTGCCAGCAGTGATCCCCAAGAAGCGTGGGGCACAGATACGCAGTATTTT. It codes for CASSDPQEAWGTDTQYF.

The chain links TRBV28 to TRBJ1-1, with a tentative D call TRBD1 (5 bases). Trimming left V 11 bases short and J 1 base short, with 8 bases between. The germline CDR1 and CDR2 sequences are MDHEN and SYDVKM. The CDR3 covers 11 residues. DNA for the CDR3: TGTGCCGGGGGGGGGAACACTGAAGCTTTCTTT. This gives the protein CAGGGNTEAFF.

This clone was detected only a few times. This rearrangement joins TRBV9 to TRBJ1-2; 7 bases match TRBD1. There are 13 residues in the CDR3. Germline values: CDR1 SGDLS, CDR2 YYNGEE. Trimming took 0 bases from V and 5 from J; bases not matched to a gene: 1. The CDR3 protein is CASSVGTGYGYTF. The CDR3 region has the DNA TGTGCCAGCAGCGTAGGGACAGGTTATGGCTACACCTTC.

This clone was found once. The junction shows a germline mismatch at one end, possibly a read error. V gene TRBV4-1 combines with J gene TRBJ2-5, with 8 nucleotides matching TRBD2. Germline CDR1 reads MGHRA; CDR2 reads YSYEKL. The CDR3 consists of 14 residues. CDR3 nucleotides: TGCGCCACCAGCCTAAGAGCGGGAGAAGATACCCAGTACTTC. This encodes CATSLRAGEDTQYF.

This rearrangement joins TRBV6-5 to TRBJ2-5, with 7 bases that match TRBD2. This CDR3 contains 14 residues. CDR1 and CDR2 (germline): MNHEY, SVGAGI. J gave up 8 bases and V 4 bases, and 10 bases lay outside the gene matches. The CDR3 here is CASSWGRASDTQYF. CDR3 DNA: TGTGCCAGCAGTTGGGGGAGGGCCAGCGATACCCAGTACTTC.